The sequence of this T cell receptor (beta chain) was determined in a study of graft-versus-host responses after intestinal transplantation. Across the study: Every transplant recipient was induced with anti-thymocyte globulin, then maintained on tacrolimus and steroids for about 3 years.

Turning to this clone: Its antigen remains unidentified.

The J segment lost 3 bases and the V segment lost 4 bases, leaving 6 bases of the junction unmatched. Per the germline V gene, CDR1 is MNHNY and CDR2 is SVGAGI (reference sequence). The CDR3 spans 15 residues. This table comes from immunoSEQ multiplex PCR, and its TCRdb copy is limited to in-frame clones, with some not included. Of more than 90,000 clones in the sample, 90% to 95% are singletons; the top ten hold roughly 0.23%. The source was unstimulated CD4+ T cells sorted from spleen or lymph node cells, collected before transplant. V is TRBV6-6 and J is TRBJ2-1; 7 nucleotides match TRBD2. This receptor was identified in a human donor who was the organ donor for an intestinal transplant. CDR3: CASSLLVAGYNEQFF. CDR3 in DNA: TGTGCCAGCAGTTTGCTCGTAGCGGGCTACAATGAGCAGTTCTTC.